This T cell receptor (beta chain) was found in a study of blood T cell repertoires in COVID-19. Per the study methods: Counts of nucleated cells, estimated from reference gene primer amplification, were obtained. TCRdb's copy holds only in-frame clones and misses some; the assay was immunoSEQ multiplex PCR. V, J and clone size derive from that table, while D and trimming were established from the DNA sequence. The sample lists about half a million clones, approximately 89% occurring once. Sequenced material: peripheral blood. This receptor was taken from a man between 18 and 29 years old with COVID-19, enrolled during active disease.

CDR3 nucleotide sequence: TGTGCCACCAGTGATTTAAAAGGAGTGGGCTACACCTTC. It encodes CATSDLKGVGYTF. The chain joins TRBV24-1 to TRBJ1-2; D is unclear. V was shortened by 1 base and J by 8 bases, with 10 bases between the two germline ends. CDR1 KGHDR and CDR2 SFDVKD come from the germline V gene. This CDR3 contains 13 residues.